This T cell receptor (beta chain) was retrieved from a study of early T cells in non-severe SARS-CoV-2 infection. Findings and limits, study-wide: The study's VDJdb matching favored anti-spike CD8 responses and missed private and CD4 specificities.

This clonotype was recorded at least ten times. Its antigen is unknown. TCRdb used MiXCR to reprocess the 5' RACE reads, holding one entry per CDR3 protein. The sample shows over 95,000 distinct CDR3 sequences, roughly 15% of them seen only once. Germline CDR1 reads MNHNY; CDR2 reads SVGAGI (reference sequence). Between the trimmed V and J ends, which lost 6 bases and 8 bases, there was a span of 19 bases. This CDR3 region has 15 residues. V is TRBV6-6 and J is TRBJ1-4; D not certain. Sequenced material: whole blood. The sequence was obtained from an adult who was a healthcare worker with PCR-confirmed SARS-CoV-2 infection or an uninfected control (not recorded which). The CDR3 nucleotides read TGTGCCAGCAGCCGTATTATGGACGATAACGAAAAACTGTTTTTT. It specifies CASSRIMDDNEKLFF.